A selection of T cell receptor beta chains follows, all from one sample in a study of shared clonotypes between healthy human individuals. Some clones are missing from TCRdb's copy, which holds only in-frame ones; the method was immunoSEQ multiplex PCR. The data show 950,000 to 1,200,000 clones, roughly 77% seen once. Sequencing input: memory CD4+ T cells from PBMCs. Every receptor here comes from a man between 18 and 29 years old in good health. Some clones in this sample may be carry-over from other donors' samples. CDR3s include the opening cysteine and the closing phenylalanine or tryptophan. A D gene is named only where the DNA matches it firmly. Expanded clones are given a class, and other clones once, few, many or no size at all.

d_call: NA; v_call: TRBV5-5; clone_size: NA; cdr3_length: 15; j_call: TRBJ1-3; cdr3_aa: CASSLAGSARNTIYF; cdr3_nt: TGTGCCAGCAGCTTGGCCGGGTCAGCTAGAAACACCATATATTTT
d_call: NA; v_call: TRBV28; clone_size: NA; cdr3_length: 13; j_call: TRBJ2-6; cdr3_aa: CASGTSGANVLTF; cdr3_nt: TGTGCCAGCGGCACGTCTGGGGCCAACGTCCTGACTTTC
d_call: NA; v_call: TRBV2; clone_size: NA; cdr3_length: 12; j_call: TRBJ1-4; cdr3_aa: CASRAEGEKLFF; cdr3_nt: TGTGCCAGCAGGGCAGAGGGAGAAAAACTGTTTTTT
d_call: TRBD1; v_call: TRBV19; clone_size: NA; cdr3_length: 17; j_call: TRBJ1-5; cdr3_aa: CASSMSGDRGRGQPQHF; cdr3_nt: TGTGCCAGTAGTATGAGCGGGGACAGGGGGCGCGGTCAGCCCCAGCATTTT
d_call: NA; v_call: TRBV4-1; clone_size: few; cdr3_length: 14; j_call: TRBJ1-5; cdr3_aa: CASSQEYGYQPQHF; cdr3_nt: TGCGCCAGCAGCCAAGAATACGGCTATCAGCCCCAGCATTTT
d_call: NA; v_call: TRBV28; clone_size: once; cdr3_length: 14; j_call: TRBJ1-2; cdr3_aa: CASLIGGVGYGYTF; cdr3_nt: TGTGCCAGTCTCATCGGGGGCGTCGGCTATGGCTACACCTTC
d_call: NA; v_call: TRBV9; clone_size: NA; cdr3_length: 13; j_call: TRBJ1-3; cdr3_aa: CASSKQKGNTIYF; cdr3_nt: TGTGCCAGCAGCAAACAAAAGGGTAACACCATATATTTT
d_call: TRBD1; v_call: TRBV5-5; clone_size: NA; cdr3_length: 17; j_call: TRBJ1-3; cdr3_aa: CASSLRAGGSSGNTIYF; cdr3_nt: TGTGCCAGCAGCTTGAGGGCAGGGGGATCCTCTGGAAACACCATATATTTT
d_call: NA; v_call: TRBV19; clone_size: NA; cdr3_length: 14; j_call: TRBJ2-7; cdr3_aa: CASSPPGSRDEQYF; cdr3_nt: TGTGCCAGTAGTCCCCCAGGGTCCCGTGACGAGCAGTACTTC
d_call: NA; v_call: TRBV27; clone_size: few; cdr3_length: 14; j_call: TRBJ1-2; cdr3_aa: CASSPPGGYYGYTF; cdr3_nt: TGTGCCAGCAGTCCTCCGGGGGGCTACTATGGCTACACCTTC
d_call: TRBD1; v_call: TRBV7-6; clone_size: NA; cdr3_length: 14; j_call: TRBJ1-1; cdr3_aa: CASSSLDRGTEAFF; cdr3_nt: TGTGCCAGCAGCTCCCTGGACAGGGGAACTGAAGCTTTCTTT
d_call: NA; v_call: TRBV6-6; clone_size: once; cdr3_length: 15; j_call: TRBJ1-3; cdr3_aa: CASSYQGGSGNTIYF; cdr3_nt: TGTGCCAGCAGTTACCAGGGCGGCTCTGGAAACACCATATATTTT
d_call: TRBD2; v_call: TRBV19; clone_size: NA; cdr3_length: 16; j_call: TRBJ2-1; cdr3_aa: CASSALGLASYNEQFF; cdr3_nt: TGTGCCAGTAGTGCCCTGGGACTAGCGTCCTACAATGAGCAGTTCTTC
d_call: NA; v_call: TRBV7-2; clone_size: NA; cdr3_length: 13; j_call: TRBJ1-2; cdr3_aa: CASSLARRPGYTF; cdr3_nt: TGTGCCAGCAGCTTAGCTCGCAGGCCTGGCTACACCTTC
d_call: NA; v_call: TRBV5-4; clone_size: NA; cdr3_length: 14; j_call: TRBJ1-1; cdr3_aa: CASSLGGGLTEAFF; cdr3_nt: TGTGCCAGCAGCTTGGGTGGGGGGCTCACTGAAGCTTTCTTT
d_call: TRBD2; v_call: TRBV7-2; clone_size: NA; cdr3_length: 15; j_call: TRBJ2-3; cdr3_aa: CASSLLAGGGDTQYF; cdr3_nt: TGTGCCAGCAGCTTACTAGCGGGAGGAGGAGATACGCAGTATTTT
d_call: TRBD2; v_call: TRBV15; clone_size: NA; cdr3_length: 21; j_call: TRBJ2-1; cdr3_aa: CATSREKTSDPERWFYNEQFF; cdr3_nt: TGTGCCACCAGCAGAGAGAAAACTAGCGACCCGGAGAGATGGTTCTACAATGAGCAGTTCTTC
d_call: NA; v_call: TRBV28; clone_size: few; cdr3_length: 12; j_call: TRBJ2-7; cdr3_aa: CASSLPGYEQYF; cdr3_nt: TGTGCCAGCAGTTTGCCAGGCTACGAGCAGTACTTC
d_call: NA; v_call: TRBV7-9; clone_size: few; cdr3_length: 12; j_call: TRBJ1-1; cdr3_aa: CASSLWGTEAFF; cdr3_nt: TGTGCCAGCAGCTTATGGGGGACTGAAGCTTTCTTT
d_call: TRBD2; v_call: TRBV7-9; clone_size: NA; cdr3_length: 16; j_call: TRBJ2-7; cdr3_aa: CASTNPGTSGTYEQYF; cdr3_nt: TGTGCCAGCACCAATCCCGGGACTAGCGGAACCTACGAGCAGTACTTC
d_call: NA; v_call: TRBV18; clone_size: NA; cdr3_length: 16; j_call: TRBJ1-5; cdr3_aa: CASSPEGPQNNQPQHF; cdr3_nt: TGTGCCAGCTCCCCCGAGGGGCCACAGAACAATCAGCCCCAGCATTTT
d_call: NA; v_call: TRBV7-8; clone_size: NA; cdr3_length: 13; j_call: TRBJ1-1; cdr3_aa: CASSLGGSTEAFF; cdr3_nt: TGTGCCAGCAGCTTAGGCGGGTCTACTGAAGCTTTCTTT
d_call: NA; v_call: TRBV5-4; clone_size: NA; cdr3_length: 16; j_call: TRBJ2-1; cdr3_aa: CASSLRRLSSYNEQFF; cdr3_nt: TGTGCCAGCAGCTTACGGCGACTCAGCTCCTACAATGAGCAGTTCTTC
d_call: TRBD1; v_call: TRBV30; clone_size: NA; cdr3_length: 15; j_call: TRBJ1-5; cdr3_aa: CAWSGTGTGLQPQHF; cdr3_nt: TGTGCCTGGAGTGGAACCGGGACAGGGCTTCAGCCCCAGCATTTT
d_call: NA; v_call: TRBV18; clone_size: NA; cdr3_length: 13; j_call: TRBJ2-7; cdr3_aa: CASSPVTSYEQYF; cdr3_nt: TGTGCCAGCTCACCCGTAACATCCTACGAGCAGTACTTC
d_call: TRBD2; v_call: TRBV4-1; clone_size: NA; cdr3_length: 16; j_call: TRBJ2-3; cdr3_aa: CASSQVSGRSTDTQYF; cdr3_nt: TGCGCCAGCAGCCAAGTAAGCGGGAGGAGCACAGATACGCAGTATTTT
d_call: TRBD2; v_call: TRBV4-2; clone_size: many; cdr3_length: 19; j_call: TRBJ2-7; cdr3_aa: CASSQDQGLAGGGVYEQYF; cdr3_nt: TGTGCCAGCAGCCAAGATCAGGGACTAGCGGGAGGGGGTGTGTACGAGCAGTACTTC
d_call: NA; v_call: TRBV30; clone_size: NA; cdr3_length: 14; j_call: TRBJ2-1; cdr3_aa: CAWSGSARSGEQFF; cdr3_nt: TGTGCCTGGAGTGGGAGCGCCCGGTCGGGTGAGCAGTTCTTC
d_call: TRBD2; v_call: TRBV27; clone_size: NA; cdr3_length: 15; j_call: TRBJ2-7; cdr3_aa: CASSLRRSGGYEQYF; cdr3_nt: TGTGCCAGCAGTTTACGGAGGAGCGGGGGGTACGAGCAGTACTTC
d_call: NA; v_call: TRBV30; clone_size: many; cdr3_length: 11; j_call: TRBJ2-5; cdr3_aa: CAWRLTETQYF; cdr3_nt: TGTGCCTGGAGACTAACGGAGACCCAGTACTTC
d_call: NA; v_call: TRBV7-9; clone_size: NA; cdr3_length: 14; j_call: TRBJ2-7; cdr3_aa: CASSLALWGSEQYF; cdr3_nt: TGTGCCAGCAGCTTAGCACTGTGGGGGTCCGAGCAGTACTTC
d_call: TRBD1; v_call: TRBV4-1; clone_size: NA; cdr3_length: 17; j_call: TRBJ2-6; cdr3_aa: CASSKGQGVTGANVLTF; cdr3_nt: TGCGCCAGCAGCAAGGGACAGGGGGTGACCGGGGCCAACGTCCTGACTTTC
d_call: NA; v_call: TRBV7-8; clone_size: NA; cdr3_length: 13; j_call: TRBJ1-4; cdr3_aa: CASSLAPDEKLFF; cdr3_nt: TGTGCCAGCAGCTTAGCTCCGGATGAAAAACTGTTTTTT
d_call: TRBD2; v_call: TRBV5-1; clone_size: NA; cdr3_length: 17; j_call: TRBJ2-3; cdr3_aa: CASSLAGTRFSTDTQYF; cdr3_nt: TGCGCCAGCAGCTTGGCAGGGACTAGGTTTTCAACAGATACGCAGTATTTT
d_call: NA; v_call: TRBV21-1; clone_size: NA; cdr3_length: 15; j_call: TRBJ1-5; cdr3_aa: CASGDLDRDHQPQHF; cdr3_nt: TGTGCCAGCGGGGACTTGGACAGGGACCATCAGCCCCAGCATTTT
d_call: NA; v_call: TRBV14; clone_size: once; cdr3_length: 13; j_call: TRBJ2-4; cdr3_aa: CASSQASGFIQYF; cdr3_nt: TGTGCCAGCAGCCAAGCTTCCGGCTTCATTCAGTACTTC
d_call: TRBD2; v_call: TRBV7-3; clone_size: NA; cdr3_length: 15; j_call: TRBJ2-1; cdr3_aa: CASSKLAGGSNEQFF; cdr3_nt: TGTGCCAGCAGCAAACTAGCGGGAGGGTCAAATGAGCAGTTCTTC
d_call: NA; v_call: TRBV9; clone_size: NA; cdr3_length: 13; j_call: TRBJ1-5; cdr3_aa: CASSPGGGQPQHF; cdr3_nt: TGTGCCAGCAGCCCCGGGGGGGGGCAGCCCCAGCATTTT
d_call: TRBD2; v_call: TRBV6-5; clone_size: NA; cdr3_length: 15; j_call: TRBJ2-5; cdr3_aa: CASSGGLVGLETQYF; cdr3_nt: TGTGCCAGCAGTGGAGGACTAGTCGGGTTAGAGACCCAGTACTTC
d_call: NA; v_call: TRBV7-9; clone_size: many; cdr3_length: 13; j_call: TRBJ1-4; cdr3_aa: CASSSGANEKLFF; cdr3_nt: TGTGCCAGCAGCTCCGGGGCTAATGAAAAACTGTTTTTT
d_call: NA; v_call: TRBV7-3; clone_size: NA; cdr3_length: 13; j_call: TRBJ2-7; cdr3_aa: CASSFGQSYEQYF; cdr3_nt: TGTGCCAGCAGCTTCGGACAGTCCTACGAGCAGTACTTC
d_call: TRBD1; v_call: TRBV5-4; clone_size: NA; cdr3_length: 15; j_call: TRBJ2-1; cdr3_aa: CASSLRQGPYNEQFF; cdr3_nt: TGTGCCAGCAGCTTGAGACAGGGCCCCTACAATGAGCAGTTCTTC
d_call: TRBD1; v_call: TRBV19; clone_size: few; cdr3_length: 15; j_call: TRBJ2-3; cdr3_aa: CASQDRGLNTDTQYF; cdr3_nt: TGTGCCAGTCAGGACAGGGGGCTTAACACAGATACGCAGTATTTT
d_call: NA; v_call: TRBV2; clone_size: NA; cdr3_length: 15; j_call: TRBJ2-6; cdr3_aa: CASSDRVSGANVLTF; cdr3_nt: TGTGCCAGCAGTGACCGTGTCTCTGGGGCCAACGTCCTGACTTTC
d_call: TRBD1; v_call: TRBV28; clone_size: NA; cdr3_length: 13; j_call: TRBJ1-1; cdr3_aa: CASSSHRGRGAFF; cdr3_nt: TGTGCCAGCAGTTCACACAGGGGGCGCGGGGCTTTCTTT